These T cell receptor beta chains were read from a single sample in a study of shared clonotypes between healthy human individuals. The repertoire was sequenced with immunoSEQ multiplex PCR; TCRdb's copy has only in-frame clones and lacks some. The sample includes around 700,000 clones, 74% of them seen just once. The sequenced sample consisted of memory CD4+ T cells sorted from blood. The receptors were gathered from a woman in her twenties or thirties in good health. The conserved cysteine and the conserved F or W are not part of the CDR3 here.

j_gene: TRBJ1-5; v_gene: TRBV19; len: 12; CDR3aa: ASTGQGGNQPQH
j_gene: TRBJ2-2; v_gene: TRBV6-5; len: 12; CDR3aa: ASSYSLETGELF
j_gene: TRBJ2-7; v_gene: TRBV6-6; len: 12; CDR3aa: ASSRDTNNYEQY
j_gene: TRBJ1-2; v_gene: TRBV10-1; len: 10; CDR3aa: ASGQGEYGYT
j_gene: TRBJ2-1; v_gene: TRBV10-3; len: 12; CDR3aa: AISDSREGNEQF
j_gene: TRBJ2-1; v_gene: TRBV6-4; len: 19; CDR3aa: ASSDRQGLAGLRGRGNEQF
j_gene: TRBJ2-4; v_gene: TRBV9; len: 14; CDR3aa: ASSSTGASPKNIQY
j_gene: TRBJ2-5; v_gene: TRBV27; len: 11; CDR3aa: ASSRAGQETQY
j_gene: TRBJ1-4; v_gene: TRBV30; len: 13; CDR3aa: AWSFGQAGREKLF
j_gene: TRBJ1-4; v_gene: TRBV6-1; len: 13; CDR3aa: ASSEYRQGNEKLF
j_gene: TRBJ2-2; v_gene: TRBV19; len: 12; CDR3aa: ASNPGGNTGELF
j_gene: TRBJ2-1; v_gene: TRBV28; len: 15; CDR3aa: ASSLPLGDTLYNEQF
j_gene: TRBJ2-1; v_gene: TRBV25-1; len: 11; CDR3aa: ASRTGGSGEQF
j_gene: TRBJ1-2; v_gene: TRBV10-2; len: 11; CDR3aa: ASSGQGLGGYT
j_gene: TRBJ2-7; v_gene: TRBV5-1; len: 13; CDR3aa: ASSFRPELNYEQY
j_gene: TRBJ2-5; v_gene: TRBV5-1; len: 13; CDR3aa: ASSLAGVQQETQY
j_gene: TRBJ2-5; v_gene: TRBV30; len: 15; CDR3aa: AWSRPLRTGVFGTQY
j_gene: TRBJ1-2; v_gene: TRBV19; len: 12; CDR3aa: ASSISQGTDGYT
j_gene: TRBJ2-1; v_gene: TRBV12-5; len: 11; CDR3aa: ASGLGNYNEQF
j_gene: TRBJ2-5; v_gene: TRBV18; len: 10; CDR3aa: ASSPGGKTQY
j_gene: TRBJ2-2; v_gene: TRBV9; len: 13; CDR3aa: ASSRGTVNTGELF
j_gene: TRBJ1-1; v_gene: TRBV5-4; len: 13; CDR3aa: ASSFPGQGLPEAF
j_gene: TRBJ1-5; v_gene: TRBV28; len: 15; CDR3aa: ASSSASRTTGNQPQH
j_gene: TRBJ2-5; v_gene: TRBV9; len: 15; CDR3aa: ASSVGWAGEGQETQY
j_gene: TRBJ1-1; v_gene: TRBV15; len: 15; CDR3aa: ATSLSWAKRNRTEAF
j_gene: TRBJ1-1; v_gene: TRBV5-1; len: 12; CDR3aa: ASSLTGANTEAF
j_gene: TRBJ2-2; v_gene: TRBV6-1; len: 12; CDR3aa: ASSATITTGELF